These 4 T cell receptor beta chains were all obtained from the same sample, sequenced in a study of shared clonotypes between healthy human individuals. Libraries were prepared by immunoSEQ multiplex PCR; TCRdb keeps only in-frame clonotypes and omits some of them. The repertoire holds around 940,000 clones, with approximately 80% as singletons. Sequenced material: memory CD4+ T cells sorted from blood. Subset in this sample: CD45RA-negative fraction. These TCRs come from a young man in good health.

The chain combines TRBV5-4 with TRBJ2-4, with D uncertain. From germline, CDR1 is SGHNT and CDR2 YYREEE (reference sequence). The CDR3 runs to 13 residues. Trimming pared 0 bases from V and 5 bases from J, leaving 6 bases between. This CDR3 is CASSLEGENIQYF. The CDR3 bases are TGTGCCAGCAGCTTGGAGGGTGAAAACATTCAGTACTTC. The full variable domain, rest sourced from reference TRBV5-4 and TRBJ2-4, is ETGVTQSPTHLIKTRGQQVTLRCSSQSGHNTVSWYQQALGQGPQFIFQYYREEENGRGNFPPRFSGLQFPNYSSELNVNALELDDSALYLCASSLEGENIQYFGAGTRLSVL.

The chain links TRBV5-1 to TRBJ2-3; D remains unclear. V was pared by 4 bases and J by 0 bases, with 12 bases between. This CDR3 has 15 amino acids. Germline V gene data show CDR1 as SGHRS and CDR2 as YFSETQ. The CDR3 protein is CASSGWGSSTDTQYF. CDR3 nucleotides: TGCGCCAGCAGCGGGTGGGGTTCTAGCACAGATACGCAGTATTTT.

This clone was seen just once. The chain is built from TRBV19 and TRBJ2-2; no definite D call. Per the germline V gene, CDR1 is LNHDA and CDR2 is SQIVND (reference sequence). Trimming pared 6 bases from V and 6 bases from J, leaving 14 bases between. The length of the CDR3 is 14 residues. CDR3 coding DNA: TGTGCCAGTAGAACATCTCTAGGCCCCGGGGAGCTGTTTTTT. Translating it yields CASRTSLGPGELFF. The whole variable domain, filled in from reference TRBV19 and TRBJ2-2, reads DGGITQSPKYLFRKEGQNVTLSCEQNLNHDAMYWYRQDPGQGLRLIYYSQIVNDFQKGDIAEGYSVSREKKESFPLTVTSAQKNPTAFYLCASRTSLGPGELFFGEGSRLTVL.

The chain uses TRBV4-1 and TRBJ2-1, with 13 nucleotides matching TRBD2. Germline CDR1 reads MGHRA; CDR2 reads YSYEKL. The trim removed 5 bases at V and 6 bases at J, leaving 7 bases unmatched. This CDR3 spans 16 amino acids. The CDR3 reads CASSLRTSGGVNEQFF. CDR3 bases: TGCGCCAGCAGCTTAAGGACTAGCGGGGGAGTCAATGAGCAGTTCTTC.